This is a list of T cell receptor beta chains from one sample in a study of T cell changes during pregnancy in multiple sclerosis. Assay used: immunoSEQ multiplex PCR; TCRdb lists only in-frame clones, some missing. The repertoire holds 40,000 to 45,000 clones, with around 94% as singletons. This sample comprised peripheral blood, obtained in the third trimester of pregnancy. Source of these receptors: a female donor with multiple sclerosis, enrolled in a pregnancy study. Each CDR3 is given without its conserved first and last residue. A row's size may be missing; if present it is once, few, many or a size class.

j_call | clone_size | v_call | cdr3_aa
TRBJ2-3 | once | TRBV18 | ASSAHGSTDTQY
TRBJ2-5 | NA | TRBV4-1 | ASSPGISGRETQY
TRBJ2-5 | NA | TRBV5-4 | ASSLALAGGETQY
TRBJ2-7 | once | TRBV28 | ASSLFGQGTHEQY
TRBJ2-7 | NA | TRBV10-1 | ASSESSAGLTYEQY
TRBJ2-2 | NA | TRBV5-1 | ASSFSGMLTGELF
TRBJ2-3 | NA | TRBV27 | ASSPRRTSGSTDTQY
TRBJ1-3 | NA | TRBV28 | ASSPGRGNGNTIY
TRBJ1-1 | NA | TRBV4-3 | ASSQEQGATEAF
TRBJ1-5 | NA | TRBV5-1 | ASSPGSNQPQH
TRBJ2-1 | NA | TRBV6-4 | ASSALVGGHNEQF
TRBJ1-4 | NA | TRBV7-8 | ASSLEWDSREKLF
TRBJ1-1 | NA | TRBV25-1 | ASSDRDRVTEAF
TRBJ2-7 | NA | TRBV5-1 | ASSLSGGLYEQY
TRBJ2-1 | NA | TRBV28 | ASRGGTSSYNEQF
TRBJ1-5 | NA | TRBV2 | ASSDRGFNQPQH
TRBJ1-3 | NA | TRBV28 | ASSPPRGTIY
TRBJ2-3 | NA | TRBV6-1 | ASSERISGTDTQY
TRBJ1-2 | NA | TRBV5-1 | ASSPDRGVYGYT
TRBJ2-7 | NA | TRBV4-1 | ASSLTGTGARNEQY
TRBJ2-7 | NA | TRBV6-5 | ASSYSNSGTYYEQY
TRBJ2-5 | NA | TRBV29-1 | SALSPGLGGSETQY
TRBJ2-4 | NA | TRBV11-1 | ASSPGLDFSGKNIQY
TRBJ2-1 | NA | TRBV6-1 | ASSVGGDWDEQF
TRBJ2-1 | NA | TRBV10-3 | AIRAGGANEQF
TRBJ1-2 | NA | TRBV7-9 | ASSPLDRDLYGYT
TRBJ1-1 | once | TRBV5-6 | ASSLLEGAGTEAF
TRBJ2-3 | NA | TRBV2 | ASSEPGLAGGPADTQY
TRBJ2-5 | NA | TRBV7-6 | ASSLAGTTYQETQY
TRBJ1-4 | NA | TRBV28 | ASAGQPVEKLF
TRBJ1-1 | NA | TRBV10-3 | AIREQGAEAF
TRBJ2-1 | NA | TRBV18 | ASSPPGGWGQF
TRBJ2-2 | NA | TRBV7-8 | ASSLAQGGWDGELF
TRBJ2-3 | NA | TRBV5-4 | ASRRASGRADTQY
TRBJ2-2 | NA | TRBV2 | ASRLDWTNTGELF
TRBJ2-1 | NA | TRBV7-6 | ASSSSPGLAGAGEQF
TRBJ1-1 | NA | TRBV5-3 | ARSLGGWDLNTEAF
TRBJ2-5 | once | TRBV29-1 | SGLTSGQETQY
TRBJ2-7 | NA | TRBV6-6 | ASSLDRYEQY
TRBJ2-1 | NA | TRBV4-3 | ASSQDALAGDMEQF
TRBJ2-7 | once | TRBV18 | ASSPRIGDSSSYEQY
TRBJ1-2 | NA | TRBV9 | ASSVEPGLGLYGYT
TRBJ2-1 | NA | TRBV25-1 | ASSDAVSEGEQF
TRBJ2-7 | NA | TRBV7-8 | ASSAGQNSYEQY
TRBJ1-4 | NA | TRBV6-5 | ASSRQGANQKLF
TRBJ2-6 | NA | TRBV6-6 | ASSYEGPSGANVLT
TRBJ2-3 | NA | TRBV14 | ASSQARGGTDTQY
TRBJ2-5 | NA | TRBV6-1 | ASRRGQGRQETQY
TRBJ2-7 | NA | TRBV7-7 | ASSAGTSSRDEQY
TRBJ2-7 | NA | TRBV27 | ASSLRGSLIEQY
TRBJ1-3 | NA | TRBV5-1 | ASSLGTGKGNTIY
TRBJ2-2 | NA | TRBV9 | ASSAPTVGLAVTGELF
TRBJ2-7 | NA | TRBV6-5 | ASTDDREGREQY